This is a list of T cell receptor beta chains from one sample in a study of cytomegalovirus exposure and HLA in healthy donors. Assay: immunoSEQ multiplex PCR; the TCRdb copy retains only in-frame clones and omits some. Counted here are 150,000 to 200,000 clones, less than 80% occurring once; the ten biggest clones make up around 4.8%. Source material: PBMCs. The receptors were gathered from a woman younger than 45 in good health and CMV-seropositive. Each CDR3 is given without its conserved first and last residue.

>TRBJ1-1|TRBV7-9
ASSLGTRPMNTEAF
>TRBJ2-1|TRBV7-9
ASSFIRGAYNEQF
>TRBJ1-2|TRBV4-3
ASSQDHGDDYGYT
>TRBJ1-5|TRBV6-1
ASSKTGYQPQH
>TRBJ2-1|TRBV29-1
SVRTRQGADEQF
>TRBJ2-3|TRBV11-2
ASSSALSGTDTQY
>TRBJ2-1|TRBV6-6
ASSYGQGSLNEQF
>TRBJ2-7|TRBV10-2
ASSSSGYEQY
>TRBJ1-2|TRBV19
ASSIVGANYGYT
>TRBJ2-7|TRBV6-5
ASSFTPGQVGEQY
>TRBJ2-7|TRBV11-2
ASSSSYEQY
>TRBJ2-3|TRBV2
ASSVRLAGTDTQY
>TRBJ2-7|TRBV10-3
AISDGQGAREQY
>TRBJ1-6|TRBV7-8
ASSLGQGANSPLH
>TRBJ2-1|TRBV9
ASSPRTRWPNEQF
>TRBJ1-1|TRBV7-9
ASRGALQILNTEAF
>TRBJ2-3|TRBV4-1
ASSQEGRRQDTQY
>TRBJ2-5|TRBV6-1
ASSGDFQETQY
>TRBJ2-5|TRBV19
ASSRVPGQETQY
>TRBJ2-1|TRBV27
ASSLNPRGRANEQF
>TRBJ1-5|TRBV2
ASSDQPGQGINQPQH
>TRBJ1-5|TRBV5-6
ASSRNRGQGNQPQH
>TRBJ1-1|TRBV5-4
ASSPLVSGVRTEAF
>TRBJ2-1|TRBV4-2
ASSQDRDSTWQF
>TRBJ1-4|TRBV5-1
ASSPTGWAANEKLF
>TRBJ2-1|TRBV19
ASSTPGQGYNEQF
>TRBJ2-5|TRBV6-5
ASSYSGQGFGETQY
>TRBJ2-3|TRBV29-1
SCAREGPLTDTQY
>TRBJ2-7|TRBV7-8
ASSSRTSGLYEQY
>TRBJ2-7|TRBV11-2
ASSFGLQRNEQY
>TRBJ2-4|TRBV5-1
ASSLPRDRGTKNIQY
>TRBJ2-2|TRBV6-1
ASSVSHLNTGELF
>TRBJ1-5|TRBV5-4
ASSRDRSNQPQH
>TRBJ2-2|TRBV10-3
AISERAGPGELF
>TRBJ1-5|TRBV19
ASSASVSNQPQH
>TRBJ2-3|TRBV6-5
ASSTFGTDQY
>TRBJ2-3|TRBV7-2
ASRTSGISTDTQY
>TRBJ1-5|TRBV6-5
ASSGDRGNQPQH
>TRBJ2-7|TRBV2
ASRGTGGDSYEQY
>TRBJ2-7|TRBV10-3
AISRDSLYEQY
>TRBJ2-3|TRBV10-3
AISEGRGGTDTQY
>TRBJ2-1|TRBV27
ASTTGLAGGPRGGNEQF
>TRBJ1-1|TRBV11-2
ASSPGVLNTEAF
>TRBJ2-3|TRBV7-2
ASSLRPGTSGGYTQY
>TRBJ2-7|TRBV4-3
ASSQDGLGGSLSEQY
>TRBJ2-4|TRBV11-3
ASSSTGTGGNIQY
>TRBJ1-2|TRBV4-1
ASSQGTGGSGYT
>TRBJ2-6|TRBV2
ASRAGVSGANVLT
>TRBJ1-2|TRBV4-3
ASSPQTGAMDYGYT
>TRBJ2-7|TRBV10-3
ATTGAGQGMAYYEQY
>TRBJ1-2|TRBV29-1
SVLRSIGGYT
>TRBJ2-2|TRBV7-9
ASSSRDSAMTGELF
>TRBJ2-7|TRBV7-8
ASSLGHRAEQY
>TRBJ2-3|TRBV15
ATSTGLAGGLSDTQY
>TRBJ1-2|TRBV7-8
ASSQDRRGGYT
>TRBJ2-7|TRBV19
ASSLLAGDGEQY
>TRBJ1-1|TRBV19
ASSLIQGANTEAF
>TRBJ2-3|TRBV7-9
ASSRPGLAGDDYTDTQY
>TRBJ2-5|TRBV5-1
ASSLRETQY
>TRBJ1-3|TRBV10-3
AITPGIYGNTIY